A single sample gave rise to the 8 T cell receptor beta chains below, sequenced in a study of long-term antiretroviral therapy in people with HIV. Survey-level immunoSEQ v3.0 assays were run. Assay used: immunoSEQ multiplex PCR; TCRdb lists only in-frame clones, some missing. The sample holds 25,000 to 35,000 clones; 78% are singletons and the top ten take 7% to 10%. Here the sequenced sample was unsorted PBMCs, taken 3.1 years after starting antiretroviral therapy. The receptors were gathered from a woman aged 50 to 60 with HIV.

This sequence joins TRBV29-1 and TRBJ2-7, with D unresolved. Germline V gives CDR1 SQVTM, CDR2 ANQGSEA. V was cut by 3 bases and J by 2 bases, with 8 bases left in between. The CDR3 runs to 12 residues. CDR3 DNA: TGCAGCGTTGACGTCGGACCCTACGAGCAGTACTTC. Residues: CSVDVGPYEQYF.

The CDR3 sequence is CASSTTGSFTPYEQYF. CDR3 in DNA: TGTGCCAGTAGTACCACGGGTAGCTTCACCCCCTACGAGCAGTACTTC. The gene calls are TRBV19 and TRBJ2-7; D remains unclear. Germline V gives CDR1 LNHDA, CDR2 SQIVND (reference sequence). With 4 bases removed from V and 2 bases from J, the gap between germline ends came to 18 bases. CDR3 length: 16 amino acids.

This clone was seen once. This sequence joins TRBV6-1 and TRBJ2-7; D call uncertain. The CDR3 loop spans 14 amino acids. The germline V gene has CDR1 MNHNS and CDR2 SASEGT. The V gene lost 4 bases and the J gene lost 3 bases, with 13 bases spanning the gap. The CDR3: CASSAPSPYYEQYV. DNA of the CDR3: TGTGCCAGCAGTGCCCCATCCCCCTACTACGAGCAGTACGTC.

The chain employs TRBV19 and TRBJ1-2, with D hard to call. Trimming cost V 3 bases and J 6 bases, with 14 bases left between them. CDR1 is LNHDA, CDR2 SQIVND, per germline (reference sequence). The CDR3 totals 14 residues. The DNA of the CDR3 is TGTGCCAGTAGTATTATATACATCGGTGATGGCTACACCTTC. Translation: CASSIIYIGDGYTF.

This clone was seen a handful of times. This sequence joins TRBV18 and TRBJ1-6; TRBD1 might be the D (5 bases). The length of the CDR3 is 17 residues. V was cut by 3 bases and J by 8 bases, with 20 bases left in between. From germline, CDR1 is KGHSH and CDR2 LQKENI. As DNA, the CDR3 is TGTGCCAGCTCACCGGCTACTACCGGGACCGTTGATTCACCCCTCCACTTT. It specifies CASSPATTGTVDSPLHF. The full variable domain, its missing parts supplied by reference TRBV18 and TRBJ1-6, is NAGVMQNPRHLVRRRGQEARLRCSPMKGHSHVYWYRQLPEEGLKFMVYLQKENIIDESGMPKERFSAEFPKEGPSILRIQQVVRGDSAAYFCASSPATTGTVDSPLHFGNGTRLTVT.

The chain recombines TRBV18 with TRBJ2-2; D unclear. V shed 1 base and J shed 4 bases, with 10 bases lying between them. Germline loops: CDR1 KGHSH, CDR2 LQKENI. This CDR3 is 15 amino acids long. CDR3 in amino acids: CASSPRNSLTGELFF. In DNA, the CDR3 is TGTGCCAGCTCACCACGAAACAGCCTCACCGGGGAGCTGTTTTTT.

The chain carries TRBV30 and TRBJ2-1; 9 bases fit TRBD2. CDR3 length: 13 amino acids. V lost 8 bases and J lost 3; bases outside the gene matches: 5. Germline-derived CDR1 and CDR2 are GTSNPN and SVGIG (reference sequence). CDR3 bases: TGTGCCGCCCTAGCGGGACTCTACAATGAGCAGTTCTTC. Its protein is CAALAGLYNEQFF.

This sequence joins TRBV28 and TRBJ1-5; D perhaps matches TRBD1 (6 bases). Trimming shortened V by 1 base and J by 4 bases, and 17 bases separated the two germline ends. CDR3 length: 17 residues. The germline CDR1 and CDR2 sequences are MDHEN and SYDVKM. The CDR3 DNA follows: TGTGCCAGCAGTTTATCGGGGCAGGGGCGTGCGAATCAGCCCCAGCATTTT. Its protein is CASSLSGQGRANQPQHF.